The T cell receptor beta chain under discussion was sequenced for a study of cytomegalovirus exposure and HLA in healthy donors. Whole-study findings and limits: Cytomegalovirus association was listed for about 160 TCR beta chains.

This clone was recorded only once. Its antigen is currently unknown. 13 Jbeta primers and 60 Vbeta primers were used for the PCR. The assay was immunoSEQ multiplex PCR, and TCRdb's table has in-frame clones only and misses some. The data contain approximately 160,000 clones, 81% of them singletons. Per the germline V gene, CDR1 is SGHRS and CDR2 is YFSETQ. This CDR3 has 15 amino acids. V was clipped by 0 bases and J by 4 bases; unmatched bases: 4. This sequence originates from a man aged 50 or older in good health and CMV-seropositive. The sample was PBMCs. The rearrangement uses TRBV5-1 and TRBJ2-1; TRBD2 agrees at 7 bases. The CDR3 is CASSLGGGPYNEQFF. CDR3 nucleotides: TGCGCCAGCAGCTTGGGGGGGGGACCTTACAATGAGCAGTTCTTC. Together with reference TRBV5-1 and TRBJ2-1, the CDR3 gives the full variable domain: KAGVTQTPRYLIKTRGQQVTLSCSPISGHRSVSWYQQTPGQGLQFLFEYFSETQRNKGNFPGRFSGRQFSNSRSEMNVSTLELGDSALYLCASSLGGGPYNEQFFGPGTRLTVL.